Listed here are 21 T cell receptor beta chains from one sample, sequenced in a study of CD8 T cells in ankylosing spondylitis. Each CDR3 protein is one row after TCRdb ran MiXCR on the 5' RACE reads. The profile covers 300,000 to 350,000 distinct CDR3 sequences, with roughly 14% appearing a single time and roughly 0.99% taken by the ten largest. Sequencing was carried out using blood, either unsorted or a sorted T cell fraction (not recorded which). Source of these receptors: a male donor with ankylosing spondylitis or in good health (not recorded which).

The genes are TRBV5-1 and TRBJ2-2; D perhaps matches TRBD1 (5 bases). The CDR3 consists of 15 residues. Germline CDR1 SGHRS, CDR2 YFSETQ. The ends were cut back, 0 bases at V and 2 bases at J, with 8 bases in the middle. DNA for the CDR3: TGCGCCAGCAGCTTGGGGGGCTTTAACACCGGGGAGCTGTTTTTT. This gives the protein CASSLGGFNTGELFF.

The chain has TRBV5-1 and TRBJ1-4; 7 bases align to TRBD1. CDR1 is SGHRS, CDR2 YFSETQ, per germline. The CDR3 is 15 amino acids. V shed 1 base, J shed 8 bases, and the junction held 8 bases outside the gene matches. CDR3 bases: TGCGCCAGCAGCTTGAAGCGGGACAGCACAGAAAAACTGTTTTTT. Translation: CASSLKRDSTEKLFF.

This chain uses TRBV5-1 with TRBJ2-5; TRBD2 aligns across 8 bases. The CDR3 spans 16 residues. V was pared by 2 bases and J by 5 bases, with 11 bases of the junction left unmatched. Germline V gene sequence: CDR1 SGHRS, CDR2 YFSETQ. The CDR3 region is CASSFDRAGAGETQYF. The CDR3 DNA follows: TGCGCCAGCAGCTTTGATCGAGCGGGGGCCGGGGAGACCCAGTACTTC.

This clonotype was observed a handful of times. The chain uses TRBV6-6 and TRBJ2-2; D gene uncertain. Per germline, CDR1 MNHNY and CDR2 SVGAGI (reference sequence). The CDR3 is 12 residues long. V shed 0 bases and J shed 9 bases, with 5 bases lying between them. The chain's CDR3 is CASSYSIRELFF. The CDR3 DNA reads TGTGCCAGCAGTTACTCGATCAGGGAGCTGTTTTTT.

This clonotype was recorded at least ten times. The chain has TRBV5-1 and TRBJ1-1; tentative D call: TRBD1 (6 bases). Trimming stripped 5 bases from V and 0 bases from J, with 11 bases between. The CDR3 spans 14 residues. CDR1 is SGHRS and CDR2 is YFSETQ in the germline V gene. The CDR3 DNA reads TGCGCCAGCAGAGCAGGGGCCATGAACACTGAAGCTTTCTTT. It translates to CASRAGAMNTEAFF.

This clonotype has only a few counts. This rearrangement joins TRBV27 to TRBJ2-5, with 11 bases identical to TRBD1. Germline values: CDR1 MNHEY, CDR2 SMNVEV (reference sequence). V shed 6 bases, J shed 4 bases, and the junction held 7 bases outside the gene matches. This CDR3 spans 15 amino acids. The chain's CDR3 is CASRREGQGGETQYF. The CDR3 DNA follows: TGTGCCAGCAGAAGGGAGGGACAGGGGGGAGAGACCCAGTACTTC.

This clonotype was seen many times. The V and J genes are TRBV4-1 and TRBJ2-1; 10 nucleotides match TRBD1. The germline gives CDR1 MGHRA, CDR2 YSYEKL. CDR3 size: 18 residues. The ends lost 0 bases at V and 6 bases at J; junction bases unmatched: 11. DNA for the CDR3: TGCGCCAGCAGCCAAGATCGGGGGACAGGGGTTAGGGGCAATGAGCAGTTCTTC. It translates to CASSQDRGTGVRGNEQFF.

This clonotype was seen a handful of times. This chain connects TRBV7-9 to TRBJ1-1; D not resolved. Germline V gene sequence: CDR1 SEHNR, CDR2 FQNEAQ (reference sequence). V was trimmed by 5 bases and J by 7 bases, leaving 17 bases between them. The length of the CDR3 is 14 residues. The CDR3 loop is CASSPGVRKGEAFF. In DNA, the CDR3 is TGTGCCAGCAGCCCCGGGGTCCGGAAGGGTGAAGCTTTCTTT.

This clonotype was picked up a small number of times. J is TRBJ1-1 and V is TRBV18; D remains unclear. From germline, CDR1 is KGHSH and CDR2 LQKENI. The ends were cut back, 1 base at V and 5 bases at J, with 14 bases in the middle. This CDR3 contains 15 residues. CDR3 DNA: TGTGCCAGCTCACCACGCCCAGGAAGGGAAACTGAAGCTTTCTTT. Translating it yields CASSPRPGRETEAFF. Based on the CDR3 plus reference TRBV18 and TRBJ1-1, the full variable domain is NAGVMQNPRHLVRRRGQEARLRCSPMKGHSHVYWYRQLPEEGLKFMVYLQKENIIDESGMPKERFSAEFPKEGPSILRIQQVVRGDSAAYFCASSPRPGRETEAFFGQGTRLTVV.

This clonotype occurred many times. The V gene is TRBV4-2, the J gene TRBJ2-3; the D is unclear. Trimming left V 0 bases short and J 1 base short, with 8 bases between. CDR1 is LGHNA and CDR2 is YNFKEQ in the germline V gene. The length of the CDR3 is 15 residues. The CDR3 nucleotides read TGTGCCAGCAGCCAAGAGCAGACACGCACAGATACGCAGTATTTT. The encoded protein is CASSQEQTRTDTQYF.

In this sample, this clonotype turned up a few times. The chain couples TRBV12-3 or TRBV12-4 to TRBJ2-6, with a possible D match to TRBD2 (5 bases). V gave up 5 bases and J gave up 0 bases, with 11 bases separating them. The CDR3 runs to 16 residues. DNA for the CDR3: TGTGCCAGCAGTCATCACGCGGGCTCTGGGGCCAACGTCCTGACTTTC. Protein: CASSHHAGSGANVLTF.

This chain connects TRBV2 to TRBJ2-7; 7 bases fit TRBD1. From germline, CDR1 is SNHLY and CDR2 FYNNEI. This CDR3 region has 13 residues. V dropped 4 bases and J dropped 2; count of bases not matched to a gene: 2. CDR3 nucleotide sequence: TGTGCCAGCAGTGCTCAGGGGGCCTACGAGCAGTACTTC. This encodes CASSAQGAYEQYF.

The chain carries TRBV7-9 and TRBJ2-2; D might be TRBD2 (6 bases). Germline CDR1 SEHNR, CDR2 FQNEAQ (reference sequence). V lost 5 bases and J 7 bases, leaving 14 bases between the germline ends. This CDR3 is 14 amino acids long. CDR3 sequence: CASSAAGTGGELFF. DNA of the CDR3: TGTGCCAGCAGCGCGGCGGGGACGGGCGGGGAGCTGTTTTTT.

The chain joins TRBV11-2 to TRBJ2-1, with 11 bases lining up with TRBD2. The germline V gene encodes CDR1 SGHAT and CDR2 FQNNGV. The CDR3 covers 17 residues. Trimming removed 0 bases from V and 4 bases from J; junction bases left unmatched: 5. CDR3 DNA: TGTGCCAGCAGCTTAGATCGGGGGACTAGCGGATACAATGAGCAGTTCTTC. It encodes CASSLDRGTSGYNEQFF.

This clonotype was detected many times. This chain uses TRBV5-1 with TRBJ1-2; D is ambiguous. Germline V gene sequence: CDR1 SGHRS, CDR2 YFSETQ. Trimming took 0 bases from V and 4 from J, leaving 10 bases between them. The CDR3 loop spans 14 amino acids. The chain's CDR3 is CASSLADIGYGYTF. CDR3 DNA sequence: TGCGCCAGCAGCTTGGCCGATATTGGCTATGGCTACACCTTC.

This rearrangement joins TRBV11-2 to TRBJ2-1, with 9 bases matching TRBD1. Germline CDR1 and CDR2: SGHAT and FQNNGV. CDR3 length: 15 amino acids. V was clipped by 5 bases and J by 7 bases; unmatched bases: 9. The CDR3 coding sequence is TGTGCCAGCAGCCCGGGACAGGGTATTAAGAATGAGCAGTTCTTC. Protein: CASSPGQGIKNEQFF.

The chain links TRBV5-1 to TRBJ1-6; D gene uncertain. The germline gives CDR1 SGHRS, CDR2 YFSETQ. CDR3 length: 14 residues. Trimming stripped 0 bases from V and 8 bases from J, with 9 bases between. Written as DNA, the CDR3 is TGCGCCAGCAGCTTGGACGGCGGTTATTCACCCCTCCACTTT. This codes for CASSLDGGYSPLHF. The variable domain in full, with the rest retrieved from reference TRBV5-1 and TRBJ1-6, is KAGVTQTPRYLIKTRGQQVTLSCSPISGHRSVSWYQQTPGQGLQFLFEYFSETQRNKGNFPGRFSGRQFSNSRSEMNVSTLELGDSALYLCASSLDGGYSPLHFGNGTRLTVT.

Only a few counts were recorded for this clonotype. The rearrangement links TRBV7-9 to TRBJ1-1; unclear D gene. The CDR3 extends over 15 amino acids. V gave up 0 bases and J gave up 2 bases, with 10 bases separating them. The germline CDR1 and CDR2 sequences are SEHNR and FQNEAQ (reference sequence). CDR3 sequence: CASSLAADHNTEAFF. The DNA of the CDR3 is TGTGCCAGCAGCTTAGCGGCCGATCATAACACTGAAGCTTTCTTT.

This clonotype was detected a few times. The chain couples TRBV20-1 to TRBJ2-6; D unresolved. V was pared by 6 bases and J by 0 bases, with 6 bases between. In germline, CDR1 is DFQATT, CDR2 SNEGSKA (reference sequence). The CDR3 length is 13 residues. The chain's CDR3 is CSARPSGANVLTF. CDR3 DNA: TGCAGTGCAAGACCCTCTGGGGCCAACGTCCTGACTTTC.

The rearrangement joins TRBV9 to TRBJ2-3, with 13 bases that match TRBD2. CDR3 size: 17 residues. Germline lookup yields CDR1 SGDLS and CDR2 YYNGEE. Trimming took 0 bases from V and 2 from J; bases not matched to a gene: 3. CDR3 sequence (DNA): TGTGCCAGCAGCGTAGGGGGACTAGCGGGGTACACAGATACGCAGTATTTT. The encoded protein is CASSVGGLAGYTDTQYF.

This clonotype was counted at least ten times. This chain joins TRBV29-1 and TRBJ1-1, with D unclear. Trimming cost V 4 bases and J 0 bases, with 9 bases left between them. CDR1 and CDR2 (germline): SQVTM, ANQGSEA. The CDR3 length is 13 residues. CDR3 loop: CSVGEPMNTEAFF. The CDR3 region has the DNA TGCAGCGTTGGGGAGCCCATGAACACTGAAGCTTTCTTT. The full variable domain, with the rest looked up from reference TRBV29-1 and TRBJ1-1, is SAVISQKPSRDICQRGTSLTIQCQVDSQVTMMFWYRQQPGQSLTLIATANQGSEATYESGFVIDKFPISRPNLTFSTLTVSNMSPEDSSIYLCSVGEPMNTEAFFGQGTRLTVV.